The clone carrying this T cell receptor beta chain was found once. The protocol was immunoSEQ multiplex PCR, while the TCRdb copy is restricted to in-frame clones and leaves out a portion. Of about 350,000 clones in the sample, 70% to 90% were seen once. The data stem from a study of Ad26.COV2.S vaccination and SARS-CoV-2 variants. Study-level information: Vaccine-arm donor from the placebo-controlled COV1001 Ad26.COV2.S trial.

Treatment defined: approximately 18 received Ad26.COV2.S at low or high dose, single or two shots; about 5 received placebo; per-sample allocation not given. Day 63 following the first vaccine or placebo injection was when the samples were taken. In Boston, the donor was an adult between 18-55 years of age. An Ad26 vector was used to express Wuhan-strain SARS-CoV-2 spike as the vaccine. CDR1 and CDR2 from the germline V gene are SGHKS and YYEKEE (reference sequence). V shed 1 base, J shed 0 bases, and the junction held 4 bases outside the gene matches. The CDR3 extends over 17 amino acids. V and J are TRBV5-5 and TRBJ2-3; 11 nucleotides line up with TRBD2. The clonotype was recovered from a person between 18 and 65 years old who received the Ad26.COV2.S COVID-19 vaccine or a placebo. The source was peripheral blood, collected in a trial of Ad26.COV2.S vaccine versus placebo. The CDR3 spells CASSLLSSGRSTDTQYF. CDR3 sequence (DNA): TGTGCCAGCAGCTTGCTCTCTAGCGGGAGGAGCACAGATACGCAGTATTTT.